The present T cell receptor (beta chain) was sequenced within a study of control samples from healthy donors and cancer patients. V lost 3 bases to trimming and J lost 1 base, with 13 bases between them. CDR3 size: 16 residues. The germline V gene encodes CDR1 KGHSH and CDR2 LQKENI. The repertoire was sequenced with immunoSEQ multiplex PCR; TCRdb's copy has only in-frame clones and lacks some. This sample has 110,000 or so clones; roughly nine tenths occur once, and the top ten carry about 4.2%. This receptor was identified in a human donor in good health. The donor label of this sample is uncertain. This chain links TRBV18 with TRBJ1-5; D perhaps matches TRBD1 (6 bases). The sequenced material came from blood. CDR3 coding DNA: TGTGCCAGCTCACCTGATAGTGGGACAAGCAATCAGCCCCAGCATTTT. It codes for CASSPDSGTSNQPQHF.